These 4 T cell receptor beta chains share one sample of origin, sequenced in a study of Graves' ophthalmopathy and Graves' hyperthyroidism. TCR beta CDR3 regions were amplified from RNA transcripts. After a first-round RT-PCR with HTBI primers, a second-round multiplex PCR was run. One entry per CDR3 protein results from TCRdb running MiXCR on the multiplex PCR reads. The repertoire holds under 250,000 distinct CDR3 sequences, 25% to 35% seen once, with about 8.2% in the top ten. The sample consisted of peripheral blood. The source of these receptors is a man in his fifties with Graves' ophthalmopathy.

This clonotype was counted between two and nine times. CDR3 nucleotides: TGTGCCAGCAGTTACTCGGAGAGGGGGCTCTACGAGCAGTACTTC. Its translation: CASSYSERGLYEQYF. This chain joins TRBV6-5 and TRBJ2-7; 7 bases match TRBD1. J lost 3 bases, V lost 0 bases, and 5 bases had no gene match. Germline CDR1 and CDR2: MNHEY and SVGAGI. The CDR3 has 15 residues.

The chain uses TRBV6-1 and TRBJ2-2, with D perhaps matching TRBD2 (5 bases). Trimming took off 8 bases at V and 1 base at J, with 14 bases between the two ends. The CDR3 is 15 residues long. The germline gives CDR1 MNHNS, CDR2 SASEGT. CDR3 sequence (DNA): TGTGCCAGCCGCCCAAGCGGAGTGAACACCGGGGAGCTGTTTTTT. This codes for CASRPSGVNTGELFF.

This clonotype has at least ten counts. V is TRBV28 and J is TRBJ1-5; D gene ambiguous. V lost 7 bases and J lost 0, with 7 bases in between. CDR3 length: 13 amino acids. In germline, CDR1 is MDHEN, CDR2 SYDVKM. CDR3 coding DNA: TGTGCCAGCACAGGAGTTAGCAATCAGCCCCAGCATTTT. Translation gives CASTGVSNQPQHF.

This clonotype came up many times. This sequence joins TRBV25-1 and TRBJ2-7, with D possibly matching TRBD1 (5 bases). CDR3 length: 13 amino acids. V lost 6 bases, J lost 2 bases, and 11 bases lay in between. From germline, CDR1 is MGHDK and CDR2 SYGVNS. CDR3 amino acids: CASRGQVTYEQYF. The CDR3 region has the DNA TGTGCCAGCAGGGGGCAGGTCACCTACGAGCAGTACTTC.